These 9 T cell receptor beta chains came from one sample sequenced in a study of CD8 T cells in Susac syndrome. The authors reverse transcribed roughly 0.5 to 1 ug RNA with random hexamers. One entry per CDR3 protein results from TCRdb running MiXCR on the immunoSEQ multiplex PCR reads. The sample yields 84,000 or so distinct CDR3 sequences, 85% to 95% seen once. Input material: CD8+ T cells from PBMCs. These receptor sequences come from a human donor with Susac syndrome.

The V call is TRBV5-5, the J call TRBJ2-3; D gene ambiguous. This CDR3 is 18 amino acids long. Germline lookup yields CDR1 SGHKS and CDR2 YYEKEE (reference sequence). Trimming removed 0 bases at V and 2 bases at J, with 19 bases between. The CDR3 is CASSLVSGLVRSTDTQYF. The CDR3 region has the DNA TGTGCCAGCAGCTTGGTCTCCGGCCTGGTGCGATCCACAGATACGCAGTATTTT.

The V call is TRBV7-9, the J call TRBJ1-5, with D hard to call. CDR3 length equals 14 residues. V was clipped by 2 bases and J by 0 bases, with 5 bases between them. CDR1 and CDR2 (germline): SEHNR, FQNEAQ (reference sequence). CDR3 bases: TGTGCCAGCAGCTTACCCGGTAGCAATCAGCCCCAGCATTTT. This codes for CASSLPGSNQPQHF.

V and J are TRBV5-6 and TRBJ2-3, with D maybe TRBD2 (5 bases). The germline V and J ends were trimmed by 4 bases and 6 bases, with 18 bases remaining between them. CDR1 is SGHDT, CDR2 YYEEEE, per germline. This CDR3 region has 15 residues. The CDR3 DNA reads TGTGCCAGCAGCCTGGAGCGGAGGCTTCGGGATACGCAGTATTTT. Translated: CASSLERRLRDTQYF.

The V and J genes are TRBV20-1 and TRBJ1-5; 7 positions match TRBD1. The germline V gene encodes CDR1 DFQATT and CDR2 SNEGSKA (reference sequence). The junction had 7 bases not matched to a gene; V was cut back by 5 bases and J by 3 bases. The CDR3 is made up of 14 amino acids. The CDR3 DNA reads as TGCAGTGCTGTAGACAGGGAGATCAATCAGCCCCAGCATTTT. Protein product: CSAVDREINQPQHF.

The chain has TRBV7-8 and TRBJ2-7; 9 bases match TRBD2. This CDR3 contains 17 residues. CDR1 and CDR2 (germline): SGHVS, FQNEAQ. V gave up 5 bases and J gave up 0 bases; unmatched junction bases: 11. CDR3 loop: CASSLPSSGESSYEQYF. CDR3 bases: TGTGCCAGCAGCCTCCCTTCTAGCGGGGAAAGCTCCTACGAGCAGTACTTC.

The sample holds one count of this clonotype. The chain recombines TRBV12-3 or TRBV12-4 with TRBJ1-5; the match to TRBD1 covers 10 bases. With V trimmed by 6 bases and J by 7 bases, 6 bases remained unmatched. This CDR3 contains 14 residues. As DNA, the CDR3 is TGTGCCAGCAGCCACGGACAGGGGGGACAGCCCCAGCATTTT. This translates into CASSHGQGGQPQHF.

The J gene is TRBJ1-2, the V gene TRBV6-5; no clear D. Germline CDR1 reads MNHEY; CDR2 reads SVGAGI. The V end lost 3 bases, the J end lost 4 bases, and 9 bases lay between the germline ends. The CDR3 spans 13 residues. The CDR3 DNA is TGTGCCAGCAGTTATTCGCCGGGCTATGGCTACACCTTC. As protein: CASSYSPGYGYTF.

This rearrangement joins TRBV12-3 or TRBV12-4 to TRBJ1-4; tentative D call: TRBD1 (5 bases). This CDR3 spans 15 amino acids. The ends were cut back, 5 bases at V and 0 bases at J, with 10 bases in the middle. The CDR3: CASSRSGTTNEKLFF. The CDR3 nucleotides read TGTGCCAGCAGTCGTTCAGGGACAACTAATGAAAAACTGTTTTTT.

The chain has TRBV7-9 and TRBJ2-7; TRBD2 is a possible D gene (5 bases). CDR1 is SEHNR, CDR2 FQNEAQ, per germline (reference sequence). There are 13 residues in the CDR3. V was clipped by 7 bases and J by 1 base, with 11 bases between them. The CDR3 DNA is TGTGCCAGCACGGGATATCATTCCTACGAGCAGTACTTC. The encoded protein is CASTGYHSYEQYF.